This TCR beta chain was recorded in a study of blood T cell repertoires in COVID-19. V dropped 8 bases and J dropped 6; count of bases not matched to a gene: 8. CDR1 is MNHEY, CDR2 SVGAGI, per germline. The length of the CDR3 is 15 residues. Sequenced by immunoSEQ multiplex PCR; TCRdb stores in-frame clones only, minus some. The top ten clones hold nearly 0.95% of a sample with about 140,000 clones, approximately 88% of them seen once. The clonotype originates from a woman between 50 and 59 years old with acute or convalescent COVID-19. The material sequenced was peripheral blood. The gene calls are TRBV6-5 and TRBJ2-3, with 13 bases that match TRBD2. CDR3 amino acids: CASGKLAGGPDTQYF. The DNA for the CDR3 is TGTGCCAGCGGCAAACTAGCGGGGGGGCCCGATACGCAGTATTTT.